The 18 T cell receptor beta chains below come from one sample, sequenced in a study of cytomegalovirus exposure and HLA in healthy donors. Amplification used 60 Vbeta primers and 13 Jbeta primers. Assay used: immunoSEQ multiplex PCR; TCRdb lists only in-frame clones, some missing. In the table there are under 200,000 clones, around 80% of which are singletons. The source material was PBMCs. The receptors come from a man aged 25-40 years in good health and CMV-seronegative.

In this sample, this clone turned up once. CDR3 coding DNA: TGTGCCAGCAGCGTTACTCCAGGGGGAAGCACAGATACGCAGTATTTT. Amino acid sequence: CASSVTPGGSTDTQYF. This chain uses TRBV9 with TRBJ2-3, with TRBD1 identical over 7 bases. CDR3 length equals 16 residues. V gave up 2 bases and J gave up 0 bases; unmatched junction bases: 6. Germline loops: CDR1 SGDLS, CDR2 YYNGEE. The full variable domain, its missing parts supplied by reference TRBV9 and TRBJ2-3, is DSGVTQTPKHLITATGQRVTLRCSPRSGDLSVYWYQQSLDQGLQFLIQYYNGEERAKGNILERFSAQQFPDLHSELNLSSLELGDSALYFCASSVTPGGSTDTQYFGPGTRLTVL.

This clone was counted once. For the CDR3, the DNA is TGTGCCAGCAGCATTAACCCGGGTGAGCAGTACTTC. It yields the protein CASSINPGEQYF. The J gene is TRBJ2-7, the V gene TRBV7-6; no firm D call. Trimming cost V 5 bases and J 7 bases, with 12 bases left between them. This CDR3 has 12 residues. The germline V gene encodes CDR1 SGHVS and CDR2 FNYEAQ.

The CDR3 coding sequence is TGTGCCAGCAGTGTCACGACTAGCGGAGCCTACGAGCAGTACTTC. It specifies CASSVTTSGAYEQYF. The chain has TRBV6-5 and TRBJ2-7; 9 bases fit TRBD2. The CDR3 loop spans 15 amino acids. Trimming at V came to 5 bases and at J to 2 bases, leaving 7 bases not matched to a gene. Germline V gene sequence: CDR1 MNHEY, CDR2 SVGAGI.

Concerning this clone: The sample holds other DNA sequences that translate to the same CDR3. V and J are TRBV28 and TRBJ2-7; 7 bases are shared with TRBD1. The V and J ends lost 6 bases and 5 bases, in that order; junction bases with no gene match: 7. The CDR3 sequence is 13 residues long. Germline V gene lookup returns CDR1 MDHEN and CDR2 SYDVKM. DNA for the CDR3: TGTGCCAGCAGACGATTGACAGGGAACGAGCAGTACTTC. It encodes CASRRLTGNEQYF.

This chain connects TRBV2 to TRBJ2-5, with a possible D match to TRBD1 (5 bases). Germline lookup yields CDR1 SNHLY and CDR2 FYNNEI. This CDR3 has 14 amino acids. Trimming took off 6 bases at V and 5 bases at J, with 16 bases between the two ends. The DNA for the CDR3 is TGTGCCAGCAGCCCGGTGGGGCCATACGAGACCCAGTACTTC. Its translation is CASSPVGPYETQYF. Full variable domain (remainder filled in from reference TRBV2 and TRBJ2-5): EPEVTQTPSHQVTQMGQEVILRCVPISNHLYFYWYRQILGQKVEFLVSFYNNEISEKSEIFDDQFSVERPDGSNFTLKIRSTKLEDSAMYFCASSPVGPYETQYFGPGTRLLVL.

There are a few counts of this clone. The chain employs TRBV10-3 and TRBJ1-2, with 7 bases matching TRBD1. Per the germline V gene, CDR1 is ENHRY and CDR2 is SYGVKD. V lost 3 bases and J lost 7; bases outside the gene matches: 11. The CDR3 loop spans 15 amino acids. The CDR3: CAISERGREMSGYTF. In DNA, the CDR3 is TGTGCCATCAGTGAAAGGGGGCGCGAAATGAGTGGCTACACCTTC.

This chain links TRBV5-1 with TRBJ2-5; 14 nucleotides match TRBD2. CDR1 and CDR2 from the germline V gene are SGHRS and YFSETQ. The CDR3 contains 17 residues. The V and J ends lost 4 bases and 4 bases, in that order; junction bases with no gene match: 9. In DNA, the CDR3 is TGCGCCAGCAGCGTGGGGACTAGCGGGAGTGGGATAGAGACCCAGTACTTC. Translation: CASSVGTSGSGIETQYF.

V gene TRBV28 combines with J gene TRBJ1-2; no firm D call. Trimming stripped 5 bases from V and 4 bases from J, with 11 bases between. The germline V gene encodes CDR1 MDHEN and CDR2 SYDVKM. The CDR3 is 13 residues long. The DNA for the CDR3 is TGTGCCAGCAGTCGAGACATCCCCTATGGCTACACCTTC. The encoded protein is CASSRDIPYGYTF.

This clone was seen more than once but under ten times. The chain employs TRBV28 and TRBJ1-2; 9 bases fit TRBD1. Germline CDR1 and CDR2: MDHEN and SYDVKM. The CDR3 length is 14 residues. Trimming took 4 bases from V and 8 from J; bases not matched to a gene: 8. Written as DNA, the CDR3 is TGTGCCAGCAGTTGGGTACAGGGGGCACTAGGCTACACCTTC. Protein sequence: CASSWVQGALGYTF.

The chain carries TRBV7-2 and TRBJ2-1; D perhaps matches TRBD2 (5 bases). V was clipped by 5 bases and J by 0 bases, with 11 bases between them. This CDR3 region has 15 residues. CDR1 and CDR2 from the germline V gene are SGHTA and FQGNSA. The CDR3 here is CASSPDWSSYNEQFF. CDR3 DNA: TGTGCCAGCAGCCCGGACTGGAGCTCCTACAATGAGCAGTTCTTC.

The chain is built from TRBV9 and TRBJ2-7, with D possibly TRBD1 on 6 matching bases. The CDR3 extends over 14 amino acids. V lost 0 bases, J lost 2 bases, and 9 bases lay in between. Germline V gene lookup returns CDR1 SGDLS and CDR2 YYNGEE. CDR3 residues: CASSVEQGAYEQYF. The CDR3 DNA is TGTGCCAGCAGCGTAGAACAGGGTGCCTACGAGCAGTACTTC.

This chain joins TRBV5-1 and TRBJ2-2; TRBD2 might be the D (5 bases). Trimming took 1 base from V and 0 from J, leaving 13 bases between them. Looked up from germline, CDR1 is SGHRS and CDR2 is YFSETQ. This CDR3 contains 17 residues. DNA for the CDR3: TGCGCCAGCAGCTTGAGGAATACGCGGGCGAACACCGGGGAGCTGTTTTTT. It codes for CASSLRNTRANTGELFF.

V and J are TRBV19 and TRBJ1-5, with D maybe TRBD1 (5 bases). Trimming cost V 7 bases and J 5 bases, with 21 bases left between them. This CDR3 comprises 16 residues. The germline gives CDR1 LNHDA, CDR2 SQIVND (reference sequence). The CDR3 region has the DNA TGTGCCAGTAACCCTCCGAGGCGGGGGTTACATCAGCCCCAGCATTTT. This translates into CASNPPRRGLHQPQHF. Full variable domain (rest looked up from reference TRBV19 and TRBJ1-5): DGGITQSPKYLFRKEGQNVTLSCEQNLNHDAMYWYRQDPGQGLRLIYYSQIVNDFQKGDIAEGYSVSREKKESFPLTVTSAQKNPTAFYLCASNPPRRGLHQPQHFGDGTRLSIL.

For the CDR3, the DNA is TGTGCCAGCAGCGTAGGCGAGTCGGAGGGTGAAAAACTGTTTTTT. Protein sequence: CASSVGESEGEKLFF. The chain is built from TRBV9 and TRBJ1-4; D is unclear. Looked up from germline, CDR1 is SGDLS and CDR2 is YYNGEE. The V and J ends lost 0 bases and 7 bases respectively, with 13 bases between them. The CDR3 has 15 amino acids.

The chain employs TRBV7-3 and TRBJ1-1, with 8 bases that match TRBD1. Per the germline V gene, CDR1 is SGHTA and CDR2 is FQGTGA. The CDR3 spans 16 residues. The J segment lost 4 bases and the V segment lost 0 bases, leaving 7 bases of the junction unmatched. The CDR3 protein is CASSLTPDRESTEAFF. The CDR3 coding sequence is TGTGCCAGCAGCTTAACCCCGGACAGGGAGAGCACTGAAGCTTTCTTT.

This chain connects TRBV4-1 to TRBJ2-1; D call uncertain. The CDR3 consists of 14 residues. The germline V gene encodes CDR1 MGHRA and CDR2 YSYEKL. V dropped 0 bases and J dropped 4 bases, with 7 bases sitting between them. The CDR3 protein is CASSQERAYNEQFF. CDR3 bases: TGCGCCAGCAGCCAAGAGAGAGCGTACAATGAGCAGTTCTTC.

The chain is built from TRBV29-1 and TRBJ2-1, with 7 bases matching TRBD2. This CDR3 comprises 14 residues. The germline gives CDR1 SQVTM, CDR2 ANQGSEA. Trimming cost V 8 bases and J 7 bases; bases outside gene matches: 14. The CDR3 protein is CSSTPRLAKNEQFF. The DNA for the CDR3 is TGCAGCTCGACCCCTAGACTAGCTAAGAATGAGCAGTTCTTC.

The rearrangement links TRBV6-5 to TRBJ2-5; the D gene is possibly TRBD2 (5 bases). This CDR3 is 12 amino acids long. CDR1 is MNHEY, CDR2 SVGAGI, per germline. The ends were cut back, 11 bases at V and 2 bases at J, with 12 bases in the middle. The CDR3, as DNA: TGTGCCGGAGGACGCCCACAAGAGACCCAGTACTTC. It codes for CAGGRPQETQYF.